This record concerns one T cell receptor beta chain sequence. The record originates from a study of regulatory T cells in long-lasting Graves disease. This CDR3 has 17 residues. J lost 4 bases, V lost 3 bases, and 11 bases had no gene match. CDR1 and CDR2 (germline): DFQATT, SNEGSKA (reference sequence). The time point: persistent/refractory GD, antithyroid drugs over 5 years with positive TRAb. The TCR library was made from RNA that had been extracted from PBMCs in TRIzol. Investigators prepared the TCR beta libraries by applying iRepertoire HTBI primers and Arm-PCR of CDR3 regions. TCRdb processed the multiplex PCR reads anew with MiXCR; each CDR3 protein has one entry. The sample holds 450,000 or so distinct CDR3 sequences, 22% seen once.

This clonotype originated in a female donor with Graves disease. The sequences come from peripheral blood mononuclear cells (PBMCs), collected when the disease was refractory, from a patient treated with antithyroid drugs. The gene calls are TRBV20-1 and TRBJ2-2, with 10 bases aligning to TRBD1. The CDR3 region has the DNA TGCAGTGCTAGGTTTGGGGGACAGGGGTACGGCACCGGGGAGCTGTTTTTT. Amino acid sequence: CSARFGGQGYGTGELFF.